The 26 T cell receptor beta chains presented below share a single source sample, sequenced in a study of early T cells in non-severe SARS-CoV-2 infection. MiXCR, run by TCRdb on the 5' RACE reads, gives a single entry per CDR3 protein. The sample consists of tens of thousands of distinct CDR3 sequences, less than 15% of them appearing once. The material sequenced was whole blood. The receptors here all came from an adult who was a healthcare worker with PCR-confirmed SARS-CoV-2 infection or an uninfected control (not recorded which).

This clonotype was seen many times. V is TRBV6-4 and J is TRBJ2-3; 10 bases match TRBD2. Trimming removed 6 bases from V and 0 bases from J; junction bases left unmatched: 3. Germline V CDR1 and CDR2: MRHNA, SNTAGT. The CDR3 runs 15 residues. The CDR3 here is CASSQLAGSTDTQYF. The CDR3, as DNA: TGTGCCAGCAGCCAACTAGCGGGAAGCACAGATACGCAGTATTTT.

This clonotype was found a few times. This chain joins TRBV25-1 and TRBJ1-5, with a possible D match to TRBD1 (5 bases). This CDR3 comprises 15 residues. Per germline, CDR1 MGHDK and CDR2 SYGVNS. V gave up 6 bases and J gave up 4 bases, with 16 bases separating them. CDR3 sequence reads: CASSQGSGLNQPQHF. The CDR3, as DNA: TGTGCCAGCAGCCAAGGGTCAGGGTTGAATCAGCCCCAGCATTTT.

The CDR3 DNA reads TGCGCCAGCAGCTTCCATCCCGAGGGGGAGCAGTTCTTC. Translating it yields CASSFHPEGEQFF. The chain uses TRBV5-1 and TRBJ2-1; D possibly uses TRBD1 or TRBD2 (5 bases each). From germline, CDR1 is SGHRS and CDR2 YFSETQ. CDR3 length: 13 residues. V was pared by 2 bases and J by 10 bases, with 13 bases between.

The rearrangement joins TRBV5-4 to TRBJ2-5; possibly TRBD1 for D (6 bases). CDR1 is SGHNT, CDR2 YYREEE, per germline (reference sequence). V was clipped by 6 bases and J by 3 bases, with 12 bases between them. The CDR3 has 13 amino acids. As DNA, the CDR3 is TGTGCCAGCATTCGGTCAGGGGAAGAGACCCAGTACTTC. This translates into CASIRSGEETQYF.

This clonotype has ten or more counts. The rearrangement links TRBV27 to TRBJ2-1; TRBD1 matches 9 bases. Losses at the gene ends were 6 bases for V and 2 bases for J; bases not matched to a gene: 5. This CDR3 is built from 15 residues. Germline values: CDR1 MNHEY, CDR2 SMNVEV (reference sequence). For the CDR3, the DNA is TGTGCCAGCAGAATGGACAGGGGCCCCTACAATGAGCAGTTCTTC. It translates to CASRMDRGPYNEQFF.

This chain uses TRBV20-1 with TRBJ2-5; the D is unclear. Trimming cost V 0 bases and J 5 bases, with 13 bases left between them. The germline V gene has CDR1 DFQATT and CDR2 SNEGSKA (reference sequence). There are 14 residues in the CDR3. The CDR3 bases are TGCAGTGCTAGAGATGTGTCACCGATGGAGACCCAGTACTTC. This encodes CSARDVSPMETQYF.

A few counts support this clonotype. The chain's CDR3 is CASRAFLGTVSLGDEKLFF. Here the CDR3 DNA reads TGTGCCAGCAGAGCCTTTCTGGGGACGGTTTCGTTGGGGGATGAAAAACTGTTTTTT. The J gene is TRBJ1-4, the V gene TRBV6-6, with a weak D call TRBD1 (5 bases). This CDR3 contains 19 residues. The germline V gene has CDR1 MNHNY and CDR2 SVGAGI (reference sequence). Between the trimmed V and J ends, which lost 6 bases and 6 bases, there was a span of 29 bases.

This chain uses TRBV11-2 with TRBJ2-7; TRBD2 agrees at 7 bases. The CDR3 is 12 amino acids. The V gene's germline CDR1 is SGHAT and CDR2 FQNNGV. J was trimmed by 6 bases and V by 5 bases; bases with no gene match: 4. The CDR3: CASSLSGAEQYF. DNA for the CDR3: TGTGCCAGCAGCCTCAGCGGGGCCGAGCAGTACTTC.

This clonotype was counted only a few times. The chain is built from TRBV6-9 and TRBJ2-3; D call uncertain. The germline gives CDR1 MNHGY, CDR2 SVAAGI. V lost 2 bases and J 0 bases, leaving 6 bases between the germline ends. There are 14 residues in the CDR3. The CDR3 reads CASSYRVSTDTQYF. The CDR3, as DNA: TGTGCCAGCAGTTATCGGGTGAGCACAGATACGCAGTATTTT.

This clonotype was seen ten or more times. The V call is TRBV5-1, the J call TRBJ2-5; D is possibly TRBD1 or TRBD2 (5 bases each). The V end lost 4 bases, the J end lost 5 bases, and 15 bases lay between the germline ends. The CDR3 totals 14 residues. Germline values: CDR1 SGHRS, CDR2 YFSETQ. CDR3 sequence (DNA): TGCGCCAGCAGCCTCAAGTACGAGGGGGAGACCCAGTACTTC. It encodes CASSLKYEGETQYF.

This clonotype was counted at least ten times. The genes are TRBV30 and TRBJ1-1, with TRBD1 as a possible D gene (5 bases). V shed 2 bases and J shed 9 bases, with 16 bases lying between them. Germline CDR1 reads GTSNPN; CDR2 reads SVGIG (reference sequence). CDR3 length equals 13 residues. The DNA for the CDR3 is TGTGCCTGGAGTTCGGGAGCCCCGGGGCAAGCTTTCTTT. This encodes CAWSSGAPGQAFF.

The rearrangement links TRBV30 to TRBJ1-3; no clear D. The CDR3 covers 14 residues. V was pared by 7 bases and J by 0 bases, with 13 bases between. Germline assignment: CDR1 GTSNPN and CDR2 SVGIG (reference sequence). CDR3 nucleotides: TGTGCCTCGTATGCTACAGCCTCTGGAAACACCATATATTTT. Translated, it gives CASYATASGNTIYF.

This clonotype was detected a few times. This chain joins TRBV7-9 and TRBJ2-1; no definite D call. V was trimmed by 2 bases and J by 10 bases, leaving 6 bases between them. This CDR3 spans 11 amino acids. Germline CDR1 and CDR2: SEHNR and FQNEAQ (reference sequence). CDR3 DNA: TGTGCCAGCAGCTTAACCCCCGAGCAGTTCTTC. Its protein is CASSLTPEQFF.

There are a few counts of this clonotype. V is TRBV12-3 or TRBV12-4 and J is TRBJ1-2; D unresolved. V lost 6 bases and J 8 bases, leaving 16 bases between the germline ends. The CDR3 spans 13 residues. CDR3 residues: CASSRAGKQGYTF. The CDR3 DNA reads as TGTGCCAGCAGCCGGGCGGGGAAACAAGGCTACACCTTC.

This clonotype was detected many times. The chain's CDR3 is CASSHAPRPEAFF. The CDR3 DNA reads TGTGCCAGCAGCCACGCCCCAAGGCCTGAAGCTTTCTTT. The V and J genes are TRBV3-1 and TRBJ1-1, with D unresolved. The V gene lost 3 bases and the J gene lost 6 bases, with 11 bases spanning the gap. This CDR3 region has 13 residues. CDR1 is LGHDT, CDR2 YNNKEL, per germline (reference sequence). The full variable domain, rest sourced from reference TRBV3-1 and TRBJ1-1, is DTAVSQTPKYLVTQMGNDKSIKCEQNLGHDTMYWYKQDSKKFLKIMFSYNNKELIINETVPNRFSPKSPDKAHLNLHINSLELGDSAVYFCASSHAPRPEAFFGQGTRLTVV.

This clonotype has only a few counts. The chain is built from TRBV20-1 and TRBJ1-1, with D perhaps matching TRBD1 (5 bases). The CDR3 loop spans 14 amino acids. The V gene's germline CDR1 is DFQATT and CDR2 SNEGSKA (reference sequence). The V end was cut by 3 bases, the J end by 0 bases, with 11 bases between. DNA for the CDR3: TGCAGTGCTAGTTGGGGGAATATGAACACTGAAGCTTTCTTT. The encoded protein is CSASWGNMNTEAFF.

This clonotype was detected ten times or more. This chain links TRBV6-1 with TRBJ1-1; D unclear. V was cut by 5 bases and J by 2 bases, with 9 bases left in between. The CDR3 consists of 13 residues. Germline CDR1 reads MNHNS; CDR2 reads SASEGT. Written as DNA, the CDR3 is TGTGCCAGCAGTAGAGTCTATAACACTGAAGCTTTCTTT. It specifies CASSRVYNTEAFF.

This clonotype has just a few counts. The chain links TRBV7-8 to TRBJ1-2; a possible D gene is TRBD1 (5 bases). Germline CDR1 is SGHVS and CDR2 is FQNEAQ. The CDR3 runs to 14 residues. V lost 6 bases to trimming and J lost 0 bases, with 11 bases between them. As DNA, the CDR3 is TGTGCCAGCAGACCGACAGCGTCTAACTATGGCTACACCTTC. Translating gives CASRPTASNYGYTF.

V is TRBV9 and J is TRBJ1-6, with D perhaps matching TRBD1 (5 bases). This CDR3 is built from 16 residues. The V and J ends lost 4 bases and 7 bases respectively, with 18 bases between them. Germline assignment: CDR1 SGDLS and CDR2 YYNGEE. DNA for the CDR3: TGTGCCAGCAGCCCAATGGCGGGGGGTCGAAATTCACCCCTCCACTTT. This encodes CASSPMAGGRNSPLHF.

This clonotype has a count of ten or more. The chain links TRBV20-1 to TRBJ2-1; 8 positions match TRBD2. CDR1 and CDR2 (germline): DFQATT, SNEGSKA (reference sequence). The CDR3 covers 16 residues. V was pared by 6 bases and J by 9 bases, with 19 bases of the junction left unmatched. The CDR3 region is CSANWGAGVKEGEQFF. The DNA of the CDR3 is TGCAGTGCCAACTGGGGAGCGGGGGTGAAGGAGGGTGAGCAGTTCTTC.

This clonotype was detected a few times. The rearrangement links TRBV9 to TRBJ2-1, with TRBD2 matching 9 bases. CDR1 is SGDLS and CDR2 is YYNGEE in the germline V gene. The V and J ends lost 3 bases and 3 bases, in that order; junction bases with no gene match: 7. The CDR3 runs to 16 residues. For the CDR3, the DNA is TGTGCCAGCAGCGCGGAGATAGCGGGGGTCTACAATGAGCAGTTCTTC. Translation gives CASSAEIAGVYNEQFF. The full variable domain, with the rest looked up from reference TRBV9 and TRBJ2-1, is DSGVTQTPKHLITATGQRVTLRCSPRSGDLSVYWYQQSLDQGLQFLIQYYNGEERAKGNILERFSAQQFPDLHSELNLSSLELGDSALYFCASSAEIAGVYNEQFFGPGTRLTVL.

This chain links TRBV6-1 with TRBJ2-7, with D uncertain. V was clipped by 5 bases and J by 2 bases, with 10 bases between them. CDR1 is MNHNS and CDR2 is SASEGT in the germline V gene. This CDR3 comprises 13 residues. This chain's CDR3 is CASSLDTPYEQYF. Written as DNA, the CDR3 is TGTGCCAGCAGTCTCGACACCCCCTACGAGCAGTACTTC.

This clonotype was observed many times. The chain has TRBV6-6 and TRBJ2-1, with 9 bases lining up with TRBD1. Germline V gene data show CDR1 as MNHNY and CDR2 as SVGAGI (reference sequence). Trimming at V came to 6 bases and at J to 6 bases, leaving 3 bases not matched to a gene. This CDR3 spans 13 amino acids. The CDR3 loop is CASSPDRGNEQFF. In nucleotides, the CDR3 is TGTGCCAGCAGCCCGGACAGGGGCAATGAGCAGTTCTTC.

At least ten counts were recorded for this clonotype. The chain is built from TRBV30 and TRBJ1-2, with D perhaps TRBD1 (5 bases). Per the germline V gene, CDR1 is GTSNPN and CDR2 is SVGIG (reference sequence). V was pared by 5 bases and J by 5 bases, with 12 bases between. The CDR3 covers 12 residues. CDR3 loop: CAWPGGLYGYTF. The CDR3 bases are TGTGCCTGGCCGGGGGGTTTGTATGGCTACACCTTC.

This clonotype was counted between two and nine times. The chain recombines TRBV20-1 with TRBJ2-4; D not certain. The CDR3 extends over 14 amino acids. V was trimmed by 7 bases and J by 0 bases, leaving 13 bases between them. The V gene's germline CDR1 is DFQATT and CDR2 SNEGSKA (reference sequence). This CDR3 is CSVFLPLAKNIQYF. CDR3 nucleotides: TGCAGTGTATTCCTTCCTCTAGCCAAAAACATTCAGTACTTC.

There are many counts of this clonotype. The gene calls are TRBV20-1 and TRBJ1-3; D gene uncertain. Looked up from germline, CDR1 is DFQATT and CDR2 is SNEGSKA (reference sequence). Trimming pared 3 bases from V and 4 bases from J, leaving 16 bases between. The CDR3 length is 15 residues. CDR3 amino acids: CSARTHGAGGNTIYF. For the CDR3, the DNA is TGCAGTGCTAGGACCCACGGTGCCGGGGGAAACACCATATATTTT.